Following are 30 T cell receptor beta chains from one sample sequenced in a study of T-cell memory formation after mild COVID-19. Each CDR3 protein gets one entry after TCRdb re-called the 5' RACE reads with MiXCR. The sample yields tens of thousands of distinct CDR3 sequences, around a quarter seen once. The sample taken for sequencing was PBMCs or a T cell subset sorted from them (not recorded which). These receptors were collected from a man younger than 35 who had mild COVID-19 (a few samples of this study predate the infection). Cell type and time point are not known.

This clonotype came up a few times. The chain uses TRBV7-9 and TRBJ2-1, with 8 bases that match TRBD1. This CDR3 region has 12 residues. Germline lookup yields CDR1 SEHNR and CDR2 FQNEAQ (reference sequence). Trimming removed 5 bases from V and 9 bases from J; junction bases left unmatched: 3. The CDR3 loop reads CASSQQGGEQFF. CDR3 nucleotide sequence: TGTGCCAGCAGCCAACAGGGGGGTGAGCAGTTCTTC.

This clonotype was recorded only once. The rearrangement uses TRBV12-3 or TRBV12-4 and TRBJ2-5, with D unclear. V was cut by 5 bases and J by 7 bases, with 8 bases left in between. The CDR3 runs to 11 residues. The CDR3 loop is CASSIEGTQYF. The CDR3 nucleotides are TGTGCCAGCAGTATAGAAGGGACCCAGTACTTC.

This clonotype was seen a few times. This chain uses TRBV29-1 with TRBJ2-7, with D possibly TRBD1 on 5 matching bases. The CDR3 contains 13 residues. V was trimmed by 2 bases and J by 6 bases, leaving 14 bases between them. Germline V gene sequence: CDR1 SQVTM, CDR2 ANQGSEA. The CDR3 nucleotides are TGCAGCGTTGAATCCTCACAGGAGTTCGAGCAGTACTTC. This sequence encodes CSVESSQEFEQYF.

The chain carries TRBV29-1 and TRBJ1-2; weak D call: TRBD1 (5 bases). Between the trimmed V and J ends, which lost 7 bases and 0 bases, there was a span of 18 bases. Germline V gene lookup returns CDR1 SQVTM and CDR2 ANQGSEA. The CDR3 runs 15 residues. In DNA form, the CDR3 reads TGCAGCGCCCACCACGCGGGGGGGGCTAACTATGGCTACACCTTC. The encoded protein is CSAHHAGGANYGYTF.

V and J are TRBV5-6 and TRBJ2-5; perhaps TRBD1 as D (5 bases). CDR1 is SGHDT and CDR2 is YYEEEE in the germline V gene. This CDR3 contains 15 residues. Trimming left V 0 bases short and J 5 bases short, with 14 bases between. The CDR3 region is CASSLEGRVMETQYF. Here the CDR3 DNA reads TGTGCCAGCAGCTTGGAGGGCAGGGTCATGGAGACCCAGTACTTC.

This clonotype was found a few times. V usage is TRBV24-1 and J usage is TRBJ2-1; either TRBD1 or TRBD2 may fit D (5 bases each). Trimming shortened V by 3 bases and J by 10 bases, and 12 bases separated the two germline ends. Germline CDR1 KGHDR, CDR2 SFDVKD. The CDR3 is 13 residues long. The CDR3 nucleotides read TGTGCCACCAGTGATATATGGGACGGAGAGCAGTTCTTC. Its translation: CATSDIWDGEQFF.

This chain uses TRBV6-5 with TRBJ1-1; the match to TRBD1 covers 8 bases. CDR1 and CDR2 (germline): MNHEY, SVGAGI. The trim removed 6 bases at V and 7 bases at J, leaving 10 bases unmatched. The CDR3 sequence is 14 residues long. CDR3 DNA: TGTGCCAGCAGCCGTGGGGAGGGACAGGTTGAAGCTTTCTTT. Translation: CASSRGEGQVEAFF.

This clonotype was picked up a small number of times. The CDR3 sequence is CASSDHPRGGPYEQYV. CDR3 sequence (DNA): TGTGCCAGCAGTGACCATCCTCGCGGGGGCCCCTACGAGCAGTACGTC. J is TRBJ2-7 and V is TRBV6-4; D perhaps matches TRBD2 (7 bases). V was cut by 2 bases and J by 2 bases, with 16 bases left in between. The CDR3 runs to 16 residues. Per germline, CDR1 MRHNA and CDR2 SNTAGT.

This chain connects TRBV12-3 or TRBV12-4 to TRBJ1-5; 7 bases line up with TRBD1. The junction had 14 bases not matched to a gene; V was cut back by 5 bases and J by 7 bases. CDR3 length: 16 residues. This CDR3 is CASSDPGQSLRQPQHF. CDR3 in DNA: TGTGCCAGCAGTGACCCGGGACAGAGTCTTCGACAGCCCCAGCATTTT.

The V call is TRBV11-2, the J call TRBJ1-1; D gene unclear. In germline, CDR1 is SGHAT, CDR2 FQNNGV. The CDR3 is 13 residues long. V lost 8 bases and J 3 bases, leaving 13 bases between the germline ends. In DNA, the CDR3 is TGTGCCAGCGCCCCGAACAGAGACACTGAAGCTTTCTTT. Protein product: CASAPNRDTEAFF.

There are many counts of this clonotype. The CDR3 spells CASSPTSGGHYNEQFF. Written as DNA, the CDR3 is TGTGCCAGCAGCCCCACTAGCGGGGGCCACTACAATGAGCAGTTCTTC. This sequence joins TRBV5-4 and TRBJ2-1; 11 nucleotides align to TRBD2. The V gene's germline CDR1 is SGHNT and CDR2 YYREEE (reference sequence). The V gene end was trimmed by 4 bases and the J gene end by 3 bases; junction bases not matched to a gene: 6. This CDR3 is 16 amino acids long.

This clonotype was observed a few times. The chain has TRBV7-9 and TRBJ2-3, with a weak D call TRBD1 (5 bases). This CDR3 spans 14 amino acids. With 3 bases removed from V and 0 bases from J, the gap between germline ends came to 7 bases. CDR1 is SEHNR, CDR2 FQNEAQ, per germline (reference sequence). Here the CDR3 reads CASSFDRSTDTQYF. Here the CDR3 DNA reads TGTGCCAGCAGCTTCGACAGAAGCACAGATACGCAGTATTTT.

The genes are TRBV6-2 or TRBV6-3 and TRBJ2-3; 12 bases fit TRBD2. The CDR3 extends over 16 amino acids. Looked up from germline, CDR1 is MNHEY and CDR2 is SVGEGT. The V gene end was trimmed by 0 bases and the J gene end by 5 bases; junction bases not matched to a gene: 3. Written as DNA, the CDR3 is TGTGCCAGCAGTTACTCGAAGACTAGCGGGAGAGATACGCAGTATTTT. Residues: CASSYSKTSGRDTQYF.

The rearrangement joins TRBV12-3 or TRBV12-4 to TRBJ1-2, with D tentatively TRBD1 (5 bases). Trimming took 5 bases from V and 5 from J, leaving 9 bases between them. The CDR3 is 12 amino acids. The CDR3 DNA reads TGTGCCAGCAGTGGAGGGGATTATGGCTACACCTTC. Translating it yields CASSGGDYGYTF.

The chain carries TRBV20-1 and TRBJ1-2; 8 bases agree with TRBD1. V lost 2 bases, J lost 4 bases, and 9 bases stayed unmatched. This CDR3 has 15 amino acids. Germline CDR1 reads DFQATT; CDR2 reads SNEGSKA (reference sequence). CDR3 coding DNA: TGCAGTGCTAGACCTCCGGGACAGGCATTCTATGGCTACACCTTC. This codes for CSARPPGQAFYGYTF.

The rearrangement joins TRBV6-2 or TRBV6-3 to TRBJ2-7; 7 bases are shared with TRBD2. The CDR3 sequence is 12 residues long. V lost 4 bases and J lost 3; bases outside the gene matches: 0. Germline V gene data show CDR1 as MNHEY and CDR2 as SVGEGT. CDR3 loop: CASSWGGYEQYV. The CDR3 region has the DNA TGTGCCAGCAGTTGGGGGGGCTACGAGCAGTACGTC.

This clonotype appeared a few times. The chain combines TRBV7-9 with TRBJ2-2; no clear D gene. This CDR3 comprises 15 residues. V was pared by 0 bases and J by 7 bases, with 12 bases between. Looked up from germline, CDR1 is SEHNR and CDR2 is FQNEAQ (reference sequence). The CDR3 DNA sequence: TGTGCCAGCAGCTTAGCTACCTGGGGTTTCGGGGAGCTGTTTTTT. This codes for CASSLATWGFGELFF.

The CDR3 DNA reads as TGTGCCAGCAGCCCAGGGGTGGATACCTACGAGCAGTACTTC. Its translation: CASSPGVDTYEQYF. The chain uses TRBV3-1 and TRBJ2-7; weak D call: TRBD1 (6 bases). Germline V gene lookup returns CDR1 LGHDT and CDR2 YNNKEL (reference sequence). V lost 4 bases, J lost 2 bases, and 12 bases lay in between. The CDR3 has 14 residues.

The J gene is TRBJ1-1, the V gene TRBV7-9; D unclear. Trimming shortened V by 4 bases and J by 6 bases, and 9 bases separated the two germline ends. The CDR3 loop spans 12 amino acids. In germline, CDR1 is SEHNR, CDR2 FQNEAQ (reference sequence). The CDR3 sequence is CASSSGVAEAFF. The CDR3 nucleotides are TGTGCCAGCAGCTCAGGTGTAGCTGAAGCTTTCTTT.

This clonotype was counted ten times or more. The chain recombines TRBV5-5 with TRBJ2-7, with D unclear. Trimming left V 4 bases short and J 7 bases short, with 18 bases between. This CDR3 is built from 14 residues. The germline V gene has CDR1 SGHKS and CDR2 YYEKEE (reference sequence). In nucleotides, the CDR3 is TGTGCCAGCAGCCTAAAGCTCAAGGGTTGGGAGCAGTACGTC. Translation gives CASSLKLKGWEQYV.

The CDR3 loop is CASSWDGTASDTQYF. DNA for the CDR3: TGTGCCAGCAGCTGGGACGGGACAGCGTCAGATACGCAGTATTTT. The rearrangement links TRBV7-3 to TRBJ2-3; 7 bases map to TRBD1. The CDR3 sequence is 15 residues long. Germline assignment: CDR1 SGHTA and CDR2 FQGTGA. Unmatched junction bases numbered 8, after V lost 4 bases and J lost 4 bases.

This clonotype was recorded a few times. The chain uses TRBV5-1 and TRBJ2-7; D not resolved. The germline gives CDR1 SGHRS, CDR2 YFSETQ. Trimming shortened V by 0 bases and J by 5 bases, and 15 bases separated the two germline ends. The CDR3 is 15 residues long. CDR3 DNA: TGCGCCAGCAGCTTGGAGGGCCTAGTGACGGACGAGCAGTACGTC. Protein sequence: CASSLEGLVTDEQYV.

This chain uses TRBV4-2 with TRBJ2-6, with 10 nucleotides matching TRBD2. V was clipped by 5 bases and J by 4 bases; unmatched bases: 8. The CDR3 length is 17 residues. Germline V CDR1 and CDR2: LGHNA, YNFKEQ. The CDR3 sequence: CASSSGTSVSGANVLTF. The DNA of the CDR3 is TGTGCCAGCAGCTCCGGGACTAGCGTCTCCGGGGCCAACGTCCTGACTTTC.

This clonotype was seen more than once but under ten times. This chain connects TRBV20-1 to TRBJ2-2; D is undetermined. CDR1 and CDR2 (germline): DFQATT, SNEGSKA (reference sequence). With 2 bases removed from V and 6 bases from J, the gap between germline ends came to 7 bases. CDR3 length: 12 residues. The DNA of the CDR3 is TGCAGTGCTAGACCCTGGTCCGGGGAGCTGTTTTTT. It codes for CSARPWSGELFF.

In DNA form, the CDR3 reads TGTGCCAGCAGCCACCCCCGGGGCGCGGGGGGGGCCGTCTACAATGAGCAGTTCTTC. Translation: CASSHPRGAGGAVYNEQFF. V usage is TRBV4-2 and J usage is TRBJ2-1; TRBD2 matches 9 bases. Per germline, CDR1 LGHNA and CDR2 YNFKEQ. V lost 3 bases and J lost 3; bases outside the gene matches: 15. The CDR3 is 19 residues long.

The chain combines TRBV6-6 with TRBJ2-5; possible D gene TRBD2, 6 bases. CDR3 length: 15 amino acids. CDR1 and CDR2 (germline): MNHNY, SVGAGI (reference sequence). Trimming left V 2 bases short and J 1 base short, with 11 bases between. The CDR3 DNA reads TGTGCCAGCAGTTACGCTAGCGAGTTCCAAGAGACCCAGTACTTC. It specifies CASSYASEFQETQYF.

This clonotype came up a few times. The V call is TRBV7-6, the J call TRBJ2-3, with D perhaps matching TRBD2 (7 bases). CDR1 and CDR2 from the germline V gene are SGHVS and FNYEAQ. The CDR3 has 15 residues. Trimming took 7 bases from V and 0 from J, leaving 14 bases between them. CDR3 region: CASTLGGGSTDTQYF. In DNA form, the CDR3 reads TGTGCCAGCACCCTAGGGGGGGGGAGCACAGATACGCAGTATTTT.

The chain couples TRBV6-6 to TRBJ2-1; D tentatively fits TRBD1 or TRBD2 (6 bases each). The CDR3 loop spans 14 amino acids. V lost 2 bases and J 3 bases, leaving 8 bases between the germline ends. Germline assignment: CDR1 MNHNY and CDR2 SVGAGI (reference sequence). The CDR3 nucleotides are TGTGCCAGCAGTTACAGGGGGGACTACAATGAGCAGTTCTTC. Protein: CASSYRGDYNEQFF.

The CDR3 DNA is TGTGCCAGCAGTTACACCTCCAGGGGGACCCAGTACTTC. It encodes CASSYTSRGTQYF. The chain carries TRBV12-3 or TRBV12-4 and TRBJ2-5, with D tentatively TRBD1 (6 bases). CDR3 length: 13 residues. V was pared by 4 bases and J by 7 bases, with 13 bases between.

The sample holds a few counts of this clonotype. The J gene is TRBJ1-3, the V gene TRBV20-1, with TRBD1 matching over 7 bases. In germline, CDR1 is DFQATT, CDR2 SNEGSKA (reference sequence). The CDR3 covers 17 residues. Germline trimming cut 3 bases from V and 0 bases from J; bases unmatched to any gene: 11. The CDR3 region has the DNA TGCAGTGCTAGGGGCCGACAGGGAGGGTTCTCTGGAAACACCATATATTTT. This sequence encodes CSARGRQGGFSGNTIYF.